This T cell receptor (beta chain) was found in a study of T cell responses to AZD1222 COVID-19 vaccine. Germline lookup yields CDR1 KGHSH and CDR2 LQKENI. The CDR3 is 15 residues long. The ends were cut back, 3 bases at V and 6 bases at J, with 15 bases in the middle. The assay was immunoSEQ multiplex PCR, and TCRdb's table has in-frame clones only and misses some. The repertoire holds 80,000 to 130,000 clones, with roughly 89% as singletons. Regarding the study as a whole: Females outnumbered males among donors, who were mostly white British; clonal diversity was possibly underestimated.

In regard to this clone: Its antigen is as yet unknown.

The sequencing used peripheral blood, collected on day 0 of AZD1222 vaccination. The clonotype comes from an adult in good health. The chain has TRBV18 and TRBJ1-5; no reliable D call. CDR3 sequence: CASSPRADGAQPQHF. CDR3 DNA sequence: TGTGCCAGCTCACCCCGGGCCGATGGAGCTCAGCCCCAGCATTTT.